The 8 T cell receptor beta chains below were found in one sample sequenced in a study of tumor-infiltrating lymphocytes in primary liver carcinoma. Co-extraction of both nucleic acids (RNA and DNA) used roughly 18-32 mg of unsorted bulk tissue. Starting from approximately 470 ng of total RNA, TCR beta cDNA was produced with a primer in the constant region. Three nested multiplex PCR rounds of slightly modified ARM-PCR generated TCR beta libraries. Each of the first two PCR rounds ran approximately 9 cycles with TRBV1-TRBV30 forward and C-beta reverse primers. Via MiXCR, TCRdb re-called the multiplex PCR reads, giving one row per CDR3 protein. The sample carries under 45,000 distinct CDR3 sequences, about three quarters recorded once. The sample comprised liver tumor tissue from sampling region 2. Subset noted: tumor region T2, inferior pole. All receptors come from a man aged 35 to 55 with primary liver carcinoma and hepatitis B virus infection.

On this clonotype: One junction end does not reproduce the germline sequence, and a read error may be involved. The chain recombines TRBV12-3 or TRBV12-4 with TRBJ2-1; D possibly corresponds to TRBD2 (6 bases). CDR3 length equals 13 residues. CDR3 sequence: CASSFRLPGVFVF. The DNA of the CDR3 is TGTGCCAGCAGTTTCCGGCTACCGGGAGTCTTTGTCTTC.

CDR3 sequence: CSARLDYRGRKRDTEAFF. The CDR3 DNA sequence: TGCAGTGCTAGACTTGACTACAGGGGGAGAAAAAGGGACACTGAAGCTTTCTTT. The V and J genes are TRBV20-1 and TRBJ1-1; the match to TRBD1 covers 8 bases. CDR3 length equals 18 residues. Germline assignment: CDR1 DFQATT and CDR2 SNEGSKA (reference sequence). J lost 3 bases, V lost 2 bases, and 17 bases had no gene match.

This clonotype appeared a single time. This could be a read error, since a much larger clone is one nucleotide away. The chain uses TRBV19 and TRBJ2-3, with 8 nucleotides matching TRBD2. J gave up 3 bases and V 6 bases, and 11 bases lay outside the gene matches. The CDR3 runs to 16 residues. Germline CDR1 is LNHDA and CDR2 is SQIVND (reference sequence). This chain's CDR3 is CASRPYSGLVTDTQYF. The CDR3 region has the DNA TGTGCCAGTAGGCCCTACTCGGGACTAGTGACAGATACGCAGTATTTT.

In regard to this clonotype: The junction shows a germline mismatch at one end, possibly a read error. This sequence joins TRBV29-1 and TRBJ2-3, with D possibly TRBD2 on 6 matching bases. CDR1 and CDR2 (germline): SQVTM, ANQGSEA. The CDR3 consists of 15 residues. The CDR3 DNA is TGCAGCGTTGAGGGCGGGGCCATCATCACAGATGCGCAGTATTTT. Translating gives CSVEGGAIITDAQYF.

This clonotype was counted a few times. One end of the junction is discordant with germline, which a read error may explain. V gene TRBV6-2 or TRBV6-3 combines with J gene TRBJ2-7; a weak D match, TRBD2 (6 bases). The germline V gene encodes CDR1 MNHEY and CDR2 SVGEGT. The CDR3 is 15 residues long. The CDR3 region has the DNA TGTGCCAGCAACCCCTGGACGTTGCGGGGCTACGAGCATTACTTC. This codes for CASNPWTLRGYEHYF.

Notes on this clonotype: An end of the junction does not agree with germline; a read error may underlie this. The V and J genes are TRBV5-1 and TRBJ2-7; no definite D call. The CDR3 is made up of 14 amino acids. The germline V gene encodes CDR1 SGHRS and CDR2 YFSETQ. CDR3 protein: CASSLDILSYEQYF. The CDR3 region has the DNA TGCGCCAGCAGCTTGGATATCCTCTCCTACGAACAGTACTTC.

A note on this clonotype: The junction does not match germline at one end; this may be a read error. The rearrangement uses TRBV5-1 and TRBJ1-1; D is undetermined. CDR1 is SGHRS and CDR2 is YFSETQ in the germline V gene. The CDR3 contains 13 residues. CDR3 nucleotide sequence: TGCGCCAGCAGCTCGGTAATAAACACTGTAGCTTTCTTT. It is translated as CASSSVINTVAFF.

A word on this clonotype: The CDR3 ends on some other residue instead of the conserved phenylalanine or tryptophan, so this is likely a read error. The chain combines TRBV11-2 with TRBJ2-1; tentative D call: TRBD2 (5 bases). V lost 1 base to trimming and J lost 0 bases, with 13 bases between them. Germline loops: CDR1 SGHAT, CDR2 FQNNGV. This CDR3 has 17 residues. CDR3: CASSLGKRAGSYNEQFL. The DNA of the CDR3 is TGTGCCAGCAGCTTAGGCAAGAGGGCGGGCTCCTACAATGAGCAGTTCCTC.